This TCR beta chain appears in the sequencing data of a study of blood T cell repertoires in COVID-19. As for the study in general: From T cells, B-cell-depleted T cells, or PBMCs came the material, which was cDNA or gDNA.

Authors' methods: Reference gene primer amplification gave nucleated cell count estimates. Profiling relied on immunoSEQ multiplex PCR, and the TCRdb table lists in-frame clones only, not all of them. V, J and clone size are those of that table, while D and trimming were read from the DNA. Of roughly 76,000 clones in the sample, around 87% were seen once. The J segment lost 11 bases and the V segment lost 2 bases, leaving 9 bases of the junction unmatched. The CDR3 sequence is 16 residues long. CDR1 and CDR2 (germline): SNHLY, FYNNEI. The chain uses TRBV2 and TRBJ1-6; TRBD1 matches 10 bases. Material for sequencing was peripheral blood. This clonotype originated in a woman younger than 30 with acute or convalescent COVID-19. Here the CDR3 reads CASSEWFGDRGPPLHF. CDR3 bases: TGTGCCAGCAGTGAATGGTTTGGGGACAGGGGCCCACCCCTCCACTTT.